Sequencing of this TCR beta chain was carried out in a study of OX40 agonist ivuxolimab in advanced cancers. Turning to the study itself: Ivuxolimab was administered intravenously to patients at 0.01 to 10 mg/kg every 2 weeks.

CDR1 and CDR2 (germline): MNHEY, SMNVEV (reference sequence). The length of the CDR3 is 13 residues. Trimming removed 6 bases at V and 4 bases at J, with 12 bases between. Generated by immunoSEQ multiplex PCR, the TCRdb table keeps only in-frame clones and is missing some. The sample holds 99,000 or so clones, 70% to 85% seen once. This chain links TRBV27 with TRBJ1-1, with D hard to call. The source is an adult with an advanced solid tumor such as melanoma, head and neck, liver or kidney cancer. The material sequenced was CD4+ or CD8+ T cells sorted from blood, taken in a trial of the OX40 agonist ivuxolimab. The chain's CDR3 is CASSLLDGTEAFF. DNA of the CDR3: TGTGCCAGCAGCCTCCTGGATGGCACTGAAGCTTTCTTT.